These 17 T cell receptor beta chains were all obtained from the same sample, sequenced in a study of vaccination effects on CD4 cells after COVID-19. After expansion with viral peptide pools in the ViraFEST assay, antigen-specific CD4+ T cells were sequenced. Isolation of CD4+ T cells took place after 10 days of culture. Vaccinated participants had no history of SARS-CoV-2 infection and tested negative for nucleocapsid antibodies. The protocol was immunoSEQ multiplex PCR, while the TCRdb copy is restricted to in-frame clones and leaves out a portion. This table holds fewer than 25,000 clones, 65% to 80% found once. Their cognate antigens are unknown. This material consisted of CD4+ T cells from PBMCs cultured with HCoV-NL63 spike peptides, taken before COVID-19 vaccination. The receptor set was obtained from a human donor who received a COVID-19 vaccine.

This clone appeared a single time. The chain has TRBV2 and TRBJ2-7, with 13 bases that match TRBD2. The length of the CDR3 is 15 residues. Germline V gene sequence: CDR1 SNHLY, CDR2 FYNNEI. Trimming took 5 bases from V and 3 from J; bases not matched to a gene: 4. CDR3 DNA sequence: TGTGCCAGCAGTCAGACTAGCGGGAGGCTCTACGAGCAGTACTTC. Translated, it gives CASSQTSGRLYEQYF. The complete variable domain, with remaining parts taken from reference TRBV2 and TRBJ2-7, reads EPEVTQTPSHQVTQMGQEVILRCVPISNHLYFYWYRQILGQKVEFLVSFYNNEISEKSEIFDDQFSVERPDGSNFTLKIRSTKLEDSAMYFCASSQTSGRLYEQYFGPGTRLTVT.

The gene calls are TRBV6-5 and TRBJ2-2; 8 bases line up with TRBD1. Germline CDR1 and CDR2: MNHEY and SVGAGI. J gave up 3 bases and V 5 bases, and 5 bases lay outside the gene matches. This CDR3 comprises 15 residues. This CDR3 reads CASSPGQAYTGELFF. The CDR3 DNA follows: TGTGCCAGCAGTCCGGGACAGGCGTACACCGGGGAGCTGTTTTTT.

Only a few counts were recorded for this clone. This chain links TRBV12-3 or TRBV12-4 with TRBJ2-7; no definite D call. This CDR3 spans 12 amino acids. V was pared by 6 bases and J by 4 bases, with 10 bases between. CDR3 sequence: CASSHFTYEQYF. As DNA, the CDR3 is TGTGCCAGCAGCCATTTCACGTACGAGCAGTACTTC.

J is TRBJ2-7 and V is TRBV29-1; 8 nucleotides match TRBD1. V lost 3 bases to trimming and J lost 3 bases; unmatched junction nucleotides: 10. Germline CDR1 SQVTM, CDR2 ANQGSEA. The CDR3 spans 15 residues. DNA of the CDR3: TGCAGCGTTGATAGTCGGGCAGGGGGCGTCTACGAGCAGTACTTC. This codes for CSVDSRAGGVYEQYF.

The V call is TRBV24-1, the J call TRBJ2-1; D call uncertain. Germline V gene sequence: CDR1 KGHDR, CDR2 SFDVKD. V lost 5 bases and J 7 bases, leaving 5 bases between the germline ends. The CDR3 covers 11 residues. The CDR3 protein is CATSVQNEQFF. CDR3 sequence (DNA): TGTGCCACCAGTGTACAAAATGAGCAGTTCTTC.

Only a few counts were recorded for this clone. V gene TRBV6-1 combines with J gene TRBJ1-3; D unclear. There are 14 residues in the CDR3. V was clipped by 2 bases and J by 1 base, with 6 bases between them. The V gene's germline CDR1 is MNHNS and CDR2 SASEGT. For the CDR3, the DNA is TGTGCCAGCAGTGAACCCATTTCTGGAAACACCATATATTTT. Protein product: CASSEPISGNTIYF.

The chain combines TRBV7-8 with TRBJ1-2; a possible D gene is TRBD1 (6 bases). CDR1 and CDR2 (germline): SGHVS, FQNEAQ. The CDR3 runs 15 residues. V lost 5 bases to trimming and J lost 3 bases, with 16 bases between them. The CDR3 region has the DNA TGTGCCAGCAGCGGAAGCGGGGGGCAGGACTATGGCTACACCTTC. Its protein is CASSGSGGQDYGYTF.

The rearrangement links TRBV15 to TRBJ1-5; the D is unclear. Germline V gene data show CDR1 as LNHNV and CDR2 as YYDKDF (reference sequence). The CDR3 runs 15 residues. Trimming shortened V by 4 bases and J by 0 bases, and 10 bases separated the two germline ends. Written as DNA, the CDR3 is TGTGCCACCAGCACTGGTGCGAATAGCAATCAGCCCCAGCATTTT. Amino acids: CATSTGANSNQPQHF.

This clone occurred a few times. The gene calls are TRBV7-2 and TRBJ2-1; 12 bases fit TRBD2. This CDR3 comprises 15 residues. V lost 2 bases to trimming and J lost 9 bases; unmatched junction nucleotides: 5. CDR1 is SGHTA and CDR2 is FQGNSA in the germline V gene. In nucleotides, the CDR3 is TGTGCCAGCAGCTTATCGACTAGCGGGGGTCTTGAGCAGTTCTTC. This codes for CASSLSTSGGLEQFF.

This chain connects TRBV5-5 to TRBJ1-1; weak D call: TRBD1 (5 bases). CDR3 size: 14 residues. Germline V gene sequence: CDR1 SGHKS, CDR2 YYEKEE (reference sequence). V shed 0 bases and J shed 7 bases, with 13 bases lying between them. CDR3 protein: CASSLGGGGGEAFF. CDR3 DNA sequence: TGTGCCAGCAGCTTGGGGGGCGGTGGCGGTGAAGCTTTCTTT.

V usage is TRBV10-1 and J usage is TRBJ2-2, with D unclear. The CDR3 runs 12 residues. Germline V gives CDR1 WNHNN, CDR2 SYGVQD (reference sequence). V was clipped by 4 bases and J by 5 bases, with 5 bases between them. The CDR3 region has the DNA TGCGCCAGCAGTGCTGGGACCGGGGAGCTGTTTTTT. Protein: CASSAGTGELFF.

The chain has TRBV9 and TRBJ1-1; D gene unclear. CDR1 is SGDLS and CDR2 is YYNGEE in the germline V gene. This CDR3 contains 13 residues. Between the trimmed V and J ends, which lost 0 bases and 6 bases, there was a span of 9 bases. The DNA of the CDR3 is TGTGCCAGCAGCGTAGTTTTAACCTCTGAAGCTTTCTTT. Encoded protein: CASSVVLTSEAFF.

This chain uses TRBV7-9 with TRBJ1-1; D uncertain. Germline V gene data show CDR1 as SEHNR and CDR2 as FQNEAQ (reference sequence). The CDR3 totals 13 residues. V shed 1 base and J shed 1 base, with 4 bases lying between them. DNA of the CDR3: TGTGCCAGCAGCTTAGTAGGGAACACTGAAGCTTTCTTT. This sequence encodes CASSLVGNTEAFF.

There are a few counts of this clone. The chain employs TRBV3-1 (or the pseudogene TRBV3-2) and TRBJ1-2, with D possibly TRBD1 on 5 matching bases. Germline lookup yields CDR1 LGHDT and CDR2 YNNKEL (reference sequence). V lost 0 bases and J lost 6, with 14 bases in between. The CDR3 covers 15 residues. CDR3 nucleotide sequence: TGTGCCAGCAGCCAAGATTCTGCCAGGGTGAATGGCTACACCTTC. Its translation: CASSQDSARVNGYTF.

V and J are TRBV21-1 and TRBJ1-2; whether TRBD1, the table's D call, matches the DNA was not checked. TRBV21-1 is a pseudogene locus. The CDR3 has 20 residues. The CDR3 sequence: CASSKGGYRGRPPVNYGYTF. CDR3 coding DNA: TGTGCCAGCAGCAAAGGGGGTTACAGGGGTCGCCCACCTGTTAACTATGGCTACACCTTC.

The CDR3 is CASSQEGRDSSGANVLTF. CDR3 in DNA: TGCGCCAGCAGCCAAGAGGGCAGGGATAGCTCTGGGGCCAACGTCCTGACTTTC. The chain joins TRBV4-1 to TRBJ2-6; TRBD1 might be the D (5 bases). V was clipped by 0 bases and J by 0 bases, with 12 bases between them. The CDR3 length is 18 residues. CDR1 MGHRA and CDR2 YSYEKL come from the germline V gene.

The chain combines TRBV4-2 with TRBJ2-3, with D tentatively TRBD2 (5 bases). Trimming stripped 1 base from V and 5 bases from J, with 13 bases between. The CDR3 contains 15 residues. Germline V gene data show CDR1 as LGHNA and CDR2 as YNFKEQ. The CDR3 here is CASSQGGLVGDTQYF. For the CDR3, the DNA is TGTGCCAGCAGCCAAGGAGGGCTAGTAGGAGATACGCAGTATTTT.